This TCR beta chain stems from a study of spatial heterogeneity in lung cancer (dated by TCRdb to 2018 to 2020). With regard to the full study: The donors were more than 65 patients from the lung TRACERx cohort who had early-stage, untreated non-small cell lung cancer. Follow-up PBMC samples were sequenced whenever available, with a median time to follow-up of approximately 25 months after resection. Nonsynonymous mutation counts, determined by whole-exome sequencing of tumor tissue, were related to TCR repertoire features. Both alpha and beta chains were TCR-sequenced in 200 to 250 tumor regions, 64 matched nontumor lung samples and roughly 54 PBMC samples obtained at surgery. More beta-chain than alpha-chain transcripts were consistently detected, likely reflecting higher beta-chain transcript abundance. The study quantitatively compared TCR alpha and beta repertoires across multiple tumor regions, matched nontumor lung and blood in non-small cell lung cancer. In the raw uncorrected reads, each unique combination of TCR and UMI appeared more than ten times on average.

The time point label for this specimen denotes: blood at routine non-recurrence follow-up after resection. Without any cell sorting, TCR sequencing was performed on whole RNA extracted either from tumor and nontumor lung tissue or from cryopreserved PBMC samples. A patient was chosen for TCR sequencing only when enough RNA was available from at least two tumor regions. Here V drops 4 bases and J drops 2 bases, and the junction holds 4 bases not matched to any gene. Including cysteine and phenylalanine, the CDR3 has 14 amino acids. Of all the DNA, just the CDR3 is kept, 42 bases in frame from base 1. Sequences LGHDT (CDR1) and YNNKEL (CDR2) are obtained from the germline V gene (reference sequence). Library preparation employed 5' RACE. Sequenced on a NextSeq 500. The TCR library protocol attached a unique molecular identifier to each TCR cDNA molecule to allow correction of PCR and sequencing errors. The paper's processing steps were these. TCR identification, UMI-based error correction and CDR3 extraction were performed with Decombinator tools. TCRs above a frequency of 2 per 1,000, corresponding to the top 1% of the tumor frequency distribution, were defined as expanded. Renyi diversity was computed with the R vegan package after each repertoire had been subsampled 100 times to 5,000 TCRs. To build CDR3 similarity networks, amino acid triplet string-kernel similarity was used, and CDR3s were connected when their pairwise similarity was above 0.82. TCRdb trimmed the raw reads at Q25, called clones with MiXCR and kept productive beta chains. Under each unique CDR3 protein, matching rows form one entry showing the most common genes and DNA. The V and J calls shown here were made by TCRdb, not taken from the authors' results. The sample table lists tens of thousands of distinct CDR3 sequences, about 7.9% of them with a count of one. The ten most abundant clones make up about 9.2% of the sample.

Broader findings and caveats from the paper: Confirming at a functional level the hypothesis that regional TCRs recognize regional mutations was considered to require additional single-cell paired TCR alpha and beta sequencing. Only approximately 15 patients were included in the comparisons of baseline and follow-up blood repertoires. Ubiquitous expanded tumor TCRs were detected in blood more often at tumor resection than at routine follow-up.

This clonotype was observed at least ten times. Its antigen is currently not known. No qualities accompany the bases; no much larger clone lies one base away. This clonotype was sampled from a male donor with early-stage non-small cell lung cancer. Recombination joined TRBV3-1 with TRBJ1-1, with 7 bases aligning to TRBD1. Sequencing was performed on PBMCs, taken at follow-up. The encoded CDR3 is CASSPWDSNTEAFF. The nucleotide sequence reads TGTGCCAGCAGCCCATGGGACAGCAACACTGAAGCTTTCTTT.